One sample yielded the 30 T cell receptor beta chains listed below, sequenced in a study of T cells expressing NK-cell markers. TCRdb re-called the 5' RACE reads and gives one entry per CDR3 protein, without DNA. This sample's table has about 430,000 distinct CDR3 sequences. Sequencing input: blood T cells: a sorted CD56 or NKG2C T cell subset, CD4+ or CD8+ T cells, or bulk PBMC T cells (not recorded which). The origin of the receptors is a woman in her fifties or sixties in good health.

The rearrangement links TRBV5-1 to TRBJ1-1; without DNA, the TCRdb call of TRBD1 cannot be checked. Germline values: CDR1 SGHRS, CDR2 YFSETQ. The CDR3 runs to 13 residues. The CDR3 spells CASSPGGNTEAFF. Full variable domain (remainder filled in from reference TRBV5-1 and TRBJ1-1): KAGVTQTPRYLIKTRGQQVTLSCSPISGHRSVSWYQQTPGQGLQFLFEYFSETQRNKGNFPGRFSGRQFSNSRSEMNVSTLELGDSALYLCASSPGGNTEAFFGQGTRLTVV.

The J gene is TRBJ2-5, the V gene TRBV5-1; the D call of TRBD2 rests on TCRdb alone, since no DNA is present to check it. This CDR3 is built from 17 residues. Germline CDR1 and CDR2: SGHRS and YFSETQ. The CDR3 sequence is CASSSGRLAGVRETQYF.

The V gene is TRBV24-1, the J gene TRBJ1-2; the TCRdb D gene call, TRBD1, has no DNA to confirm it. This CDR3 contains 16 residues. CDR1 is KGHDR, CDR2 SFDVKD, per germline. The CDR3: CATSDYPGQGAEGYTF.

This chain connects TRBV29-1 to TRBJ2-7. The CDR3 is 14 amino acids. Germline loops: CDR1 SQVTM, CDR2 ANQGSEA. CDR3 sequence: CSVRVRPTTYEQYF.

The chain uses TRBV24-1 and TRBJ2-1; TCRdb's D call, TRBD2, is unchecked because there is no DNA. This CDR3 has 13 residues. Germline V lookup: CDR1 KGHDR, CDR2 SFDVKD. The CDR3 is CATSDPGTIEQFF.

The V and J genes are TRBV5-1 and TRBJ2-6; TCRdb lists TRBD1, though no DNA is available to test this call. The CDR3 loop spans 17 amino acids. Germline values: CDR1 SGHRS, CDR2 YFSETQ. The CDR3 sequence: CASTATGQSSGANVLTF.

This chain links TRBV11-2 with TRBJ1-1. Germline-derived CDR1 and CDR2 are SGHAT and FQNNGV. The CDR3 is 15 amino acids. CDR3 in amino acids: CASSLVRGMNTEAFF.

The rearrangement uses TRBV5-1 and TRBJ1-6; TCRdb indicates TRBD1, and absent DNA this call remains unverified. Germline V gene sequence: CDR1 SGHRS, CDR2 YFSETQ. This CDR3 region has 16 residues. The CDR3: CASSLGGGRGNSPLHF.

The rearrangement links TRBV25-1 to TRBJ1-4; TCRdb picks TRBD1, but there is no DNA to check that call. Germline CDR1 MGHDK, CDR2 SYGVNS. This CDR3 spans 14 amino acids. CDR3 residues: CASSESAGGEKLFF.

This chain links TRBV6-6 with TRBJ2-2; the TCRdb D gene call, TRBD1, has no DNA to confirm it. Germline CDR1 MNHNY, CDR2 SVGAGI (reference sequence). This CDR3 is 18 amino acids long. The CDR3: CASSYPKQGWANTGELFF.

The CDR3: CASSLKGRLNEQFF. The V and J genes are TRBV18 and TRBJ2-1. Germline V gene sequence: CDR1 KGHSH, CDR2 LQKENI. This CDR3 region has 14 residues.

This rearrangement joins TRBV11-3 to TRBJ2-7. Looked up from germline, CDR1 is SGHNT and CDR2 is YENEEA. The CDR3 contains 12 residues. The CDR3 reads CASSWPEGEQYF.

J is TRBJ1-4 and V is TRBV10-3. The CDR3 runs 14 residues. Germline V gene sequence: CDR1 ENHRY, CDR2 SYGVKD. The CDR3 sequence is CAISDGRLNEKLFF.

This sequence joins TRBV20-1 and TRBJ1-1. CDR1 and CDR2 from the germline V gene are DFQATT and SNEGSKA (reference sequence). The CDR3 is 15 amino acids. CDR3 in amino acids: CSARWAVSSPSEAFF.

CDR3 amino acids: CSARLGLSGLNEQFF. The genes are TRBV20-1 and TRBJ2-1; TCRdb's D call of TRBD2 is untestable without DNA. Germline V gene data show CDR1 as DFQATT and CDR2 as SNEGSKA (reference sequence). This CDR3 has 15 amino acids.

This chain connects TRBV5-6 to TRBJ2-7; the TCRdb call, TRBD2, lacks DNA for checking. Looked up from germline, CDR1 is SGHDT and CDR2 is YYEEEE. The CDR3 covers 16 residues. This CDR3 is CASSLPGTSRPYEQYF. Supplemented by reference TRBV5-6 and TRBJ2-7, the full variable domain reads DAGVTQSPTHLIKTRGQQVTLRCSPKSGHDTVSWYQQALGQGPQFIFQYYEEEERQRGNFPDRFSGHQFPNYSSELNVNALLLGDSALYLCASSLPGTSRPYEQYFGPGTRLTVT.

The chain carries TRBV5-1 and TRBJ2-7. This CDR3 is built from 13 residues. Germline CDR1 reads SGHRS; CDR2 reads YFSETQ. CDR3 sequence reads: CASSGGRSYEQYF.

The chain recombines TRBV5-1 with TRBJ1-1. The germline gives CDR1 SGHRS, CDR2 YFSETQ. The CDR3 loop spans 14 amino acids. The CDR3 here is CASSWGDSNTEAFF.

This chain uses TRBV5-1 with TRBJ1-1; TCRdb selects TRBD1, and the lack of DNA leaves this call unchecked. This CDR3 has 17 amino acids. CDR1 is SGHRS, CDR2 YFSETQ, per germline. This chain's CDR3 is CASSLSWTGGQNTEAFF.

The chain links TRBV20-1 to TRBJ2-3; lacking DNA, the TRBD1 call made by TCRdb goes unchecked. CDR1 is DFQATT and CDR2 is SNEGSKA in the germline V gene (reference sequence). This CDR3 region has 15 residues. CDR3 region: CSASHGQGITDTQYF.

The chain links TRBV5-5 to TRBJ2-1; TCRdb designates TRBD2, a call that cannot be tested without DNA. The CDR3 consists of 16 residues. Germline V gene sequence: CDR1 SGHKS, CDR2 YYEKEE (reference sequence). The CDR3: CASSSTRTSGSNEQFF.

The J gene is TRBJ2-5, the V gene TRBV24-1. The CDR3 length is 13 residues. Germline-derived CDR1 and CDR2 are KGHDR and SFDVKD. CDR3 region: CATSDGWAETQYF.

The CDR3 loop reads CASSSWGPSSYNEQFF. The V gene is TRBV11-3, the J gene TRBJ2-1; without DNA, the TCRdb call of TRBD1 cannot be checked. Germline values: CDR1 SGHNT, CDR2 YENEEA. The CDR3 consists of 16 residues.

This rearrangement joins TRBV20-1 to TRBJ1-1; TCRdb reports TRBD1, a call that lacks DNA to check it against. Germline CDR1 DFQATT, CDR2 SNEGSKA (reference sequence). This CDR3 is 15 amino acids long. The chain's CDR3 is CSARGPTGTNTEAFF.

This chain connects TRBV19 to TRBJ2-2; checking the TCRdb D call of TRBD2 is not possible without DNA. The V gene's germline CDR1 is LNHDA and CDR2 SQIVND (reference sequence). The CDR3 spans 15 residues. The CDR3 loop reads CASLFSGRAAGELFF.

This chain joins TRBV5-5 and TRBJ1-2; the TCRdb call, TRBD1, lacks DNA for checking. Germline CDR1 is SGHKS and CDR2 is YYEKEE (reference sequence). This CDR3 region has 18 residues. The CDR3 reads CASSLSPSRDGGVYGYTF.

V is TRBV25-1 and J is TRBJ2-6; checking the TCRdb D call of TRBD2 is not possible without DNA. CDR3 length equals 17 residues. In germline, CDR1 is MGHDK, CDR2 SYGVNS. CDR3 loop: CASSKPGLSSGANVLTF.

The chain recombines TRBV29-1 with TRBJ2-3; the D gene TCRdb calls, TRBD1, cannot be checked with no DNA. Germline loops: CDR1 SQVTM, CDR2 ANQGSEA. This CDR3 region has 15 residues. CDR3 region: CSIRSGGRLTDTQYF.

The chain recombines TRBV11-3 with TRBJ2-1; there is no DNA to check the TCRdb D call of TRBD1. The CDR3 is 14 amino acids. Germline CDR1 is SGHNT and CDR2 is YENEEA. The CDR3 protein is CASSGQGLYNEQFF.

The rearrangement joins TRBV11-2 to TRBJ1-1; the TCRdb D gene call, TRBD1, has no DNA to confirm it. The CDR3 covers 14 residues. Germline V gene data show CDR1 as SGHAT and CDR2 as FQNNGV. This CDR3 is CASSLARGTQGAFF. The complete variable domain, with remaining parts taken from reference TRBV11-2 and TRBJ1-1, reads EAGVAQSPRYKIIEKRQSVAFWCNPISGHATLYWYQQILGQGPKLLIQFQNNGVVDDSQLPKDRFSAERLKGVDSTLKIQPAKLEDSAVYLCASSLARGTQGAFFGQGTRLTVV.